The clone carrying this TCR beta chain was detected only a few times. Its target is unknown. Additional DNA sequences in this sample encode the identical CDR3. This specimen belongs to a study of T cell responses to AZD1222 COVID-19 vaccine. The CDR3 totals 11 residues. Trimming stripped 5 bases from V and 4 bases from J, with 6 bases between. Study-wide results and caveats: Donors were largely white British and mainly female; clonal diversity was possibly underestimated. Unmutated variant regions are reportedly the target of nearly half of TCRs that are spike-specific.

Assay: immunoSEQ multiplex PCR; the TCRdb copy retains only in-frame clones and omits some. The sample lists some 120,000 clones; about 90% were seen once. The sample here was peripheral blood, taken on day 0 of AZD1222 vaccination. This chain connects TRBV12-3 or TRBV12-4 to TRBJ2-7; D remains ambiguous. The clonotype originates from an adult in good health. The DNA for the CDR3 is TGTGCCAGCAGTCCGAGTTACGAGCAGTACTTC. Translating gives CASSPSYEQYF.